The 7 T cell receptor beta chains in this list originate from one sample, sequenced in a study of metastatic and nonmetastatic thyroid tumors. TCRdb re-analyzed the PCR reads using MiXCR. Of about 40,000 clones in the sample, 28% were seen once. Thyroid surgery was preceded by no treatment in any patient. Material: blood. Every receptor here comes from a male donor with papillary thyroid cancer or a benign thyroid nodule (not recorded which). Some clones in this sample may be carry-over from other donors' samples.

This clone occurred a few times. The rearrangement links TRBV28 to TRBJ1-6, with 8 positions matching TRBD1. The ends lost 3 bases at V and 0 bases at J; junction bases unmatched: 7. CDR1 and CDR2 (germline): MDHEN, SYDVKM. The CDR3 is made up of 18 amino acids. The CDR3 region has the DNA TGTGCCAGCAGTTTCAGCAGGGGGCTAGGCTCCTATAATTCACCCCTCCACTTT. Translating gives CASSFSRGLGSYNSPLHF.

The V gene is TRBV20-1, the J gene TRBJ1-5; D possibly corresponds to TRBD1 (6 bases). Per the germline V gene, CDR1 is DFQATT and CDR2 is SNEGSKA (reference sequence). V gave up 0 bases and J gave up 6 bases, with 18 bases separating them. The CDR3 contains 16 residues. DNA of the CDR3: TGCAGTGCTAGAGAGGGGGGCGGGCGCAGGGGTCAGCCCCAGCATTTT. Amino acid sequence: CSAREGGGRRGQPQHF.

The V gene is TRBV2, the J gene TRBJ1-2; 7 bases fit TRBD1. Germline CDR1 reads SNHLY; CDR2 reads FYNNEI. With V trimmed by 6 bases and J by 2 bases, 6 bases remained unmatched. This CDR3 has 14 amino acids. As DNA, the CDR3 is TGTGCCAGCAGGACTTCAGGGGGGAACTATGGCTACACCTTC. Amino acid sequence: CASRTSGGNYGYTF.

This clone has only a few counts. This chain joins TRBV28 and TRBJ1-2; 7 positions agree with TRBD1. Germline V gene sequence: CDR1 MDHEN, CDR2 SYDVKM. The CDR3 covers 14 residues. The junction had 10 bases not matched to a gene; V was cut back by 7 bases and J by 5 bases. As DNA, the CDR3 is TGTGCCAGCACCCCCCCGGGACAGCGGTATGGCTACACCTTC. Its translation is CASTPPGQRYGYTF.

The V gene is TRBV19, the J gene TRBJ2-1; D unclear. V was shortened by 4 bases and J by 0 bases, with 10 bases between the two germline ends. The CDR3 runs 15 residues. Per germline, CDR1 LNHDA and CDR2 SQIVND (reference sequence). The CDR3 DNA follows: TGTGCCAGTAGTAATGACCGAAGCTCCTACAATGAGCAGTTCTTC. Protein sequence: CASSNDRSSYNEQFF.

By proportion, this clone is medium-sized. The rearrangement joins TRBV27 to TRBJ1-6; a possible D gene is TRBD1 (5 bases). With 8 bases removed from V and 9 bases from J, the gap between germline ends came to 17 bases. The CDR3 covers 14 residues. Germline V gene data show CDR1 as MNHEY and CDR2 as SMNVEV (reference sequence). The CDR3 protein is CASARSQGSSPLHF. Written as DNA, the CDR3 is TGTGCCAGCGCCCGTAGTCAGGGTAGTTCACCCCTCCACTTT.

In this sample, this clone turned up many times. This chain joins TRBV29-1 and TRBJ2-3; D ambiguous. With 8 bases removed from V and 2 bases from J, the gap between germline ends came to 5 bases. This CDR3 comprises 10 residues. Germline CDR1 reads SQVTM; CDR2 reads ANQGSEA. CDR3 coding DNA: TGCAGCCAGTTCACAGATACGCAGTATTTT. This translates into CSQFTDTQYF.